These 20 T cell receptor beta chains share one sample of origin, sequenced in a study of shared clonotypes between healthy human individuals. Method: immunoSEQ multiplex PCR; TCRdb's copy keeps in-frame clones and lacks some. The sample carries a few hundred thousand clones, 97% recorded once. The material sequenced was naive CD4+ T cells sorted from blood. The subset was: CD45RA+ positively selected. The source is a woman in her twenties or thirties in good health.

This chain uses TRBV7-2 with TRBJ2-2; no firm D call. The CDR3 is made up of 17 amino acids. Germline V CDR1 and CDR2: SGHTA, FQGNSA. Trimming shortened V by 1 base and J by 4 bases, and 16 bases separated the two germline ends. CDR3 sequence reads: CASSLVWSGFSTGELFF. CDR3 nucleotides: TGTGCCAGCAGCTTAGTTTGGTCTGGGTTCAGCACCGGGGAGCTGTTTTTT. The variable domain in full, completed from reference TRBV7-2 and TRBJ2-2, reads GAGVSQSPSNKVTEKGKDVELRCDPISGHTALYWYRQSLGQGLEFLIYFQGNSAPDKSGLPSDRFSAERTGGSVSTLTIQRTQQEDSAVYLCASSLVWSGFSTGELFFGEGSRLTVL.

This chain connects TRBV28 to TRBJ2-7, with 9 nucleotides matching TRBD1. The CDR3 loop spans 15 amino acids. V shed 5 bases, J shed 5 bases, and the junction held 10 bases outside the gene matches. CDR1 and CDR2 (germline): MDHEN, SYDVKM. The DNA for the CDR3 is TGTGCCAGCAGTAGAACCGGGACAGGGTCCCACGAGCAGTACTTC. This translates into CASSRTGTGSHEQYF. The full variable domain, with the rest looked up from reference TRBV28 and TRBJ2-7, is DVKVTQSSRYLVKRTGEKVFLECVQDMDHENMFWYRQDPGLGLRLIYFSYDVKMKEKGDIPEGYSVSREKKERFSLILESASTNQTSMYLCASSRTGTGSHEQYFGPGTRLTVT.

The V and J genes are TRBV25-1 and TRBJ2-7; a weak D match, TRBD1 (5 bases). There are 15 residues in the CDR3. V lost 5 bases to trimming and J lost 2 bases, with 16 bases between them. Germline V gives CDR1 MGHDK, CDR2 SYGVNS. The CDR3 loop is CASSRSADITYEQYF. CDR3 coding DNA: TGTGCCAGCAGTAGGTCTGCGGACATAACCTACGAGCAGTACTTC.

As DNA, the CDR3 is TGTGCCAGTAGCTTCGCACGACAGGCATTCTCTATGGGCTACACCTTC. Its protein product is CASSFARQAFSMGYTF. V is TRBV19 and J is TRBJ1-2; D perhaps matches TRBD1 (6 bases). With 6 bases removed from V and 8 bases from J, the gap between germline ends came to 25 bases. Germline V gene lookup returns CDR1 LNHDA and CDR2 SQIVND (reference sequence). CDR3 length: 16 amino acids.

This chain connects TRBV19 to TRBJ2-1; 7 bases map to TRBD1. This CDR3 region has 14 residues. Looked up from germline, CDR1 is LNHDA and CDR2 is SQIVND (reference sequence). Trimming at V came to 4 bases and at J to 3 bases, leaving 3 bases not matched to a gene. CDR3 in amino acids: CASSTTGIYNEQFF. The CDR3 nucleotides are TGTGCCAGTAGTACGACAGGGATCTACAATGAGCAGTTCTTC. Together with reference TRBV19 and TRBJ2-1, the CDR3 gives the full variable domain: DGGITQSPKYLFRKEGQNVTLSCEQNLNHDAMYWYRQDPGQGLRLIYYSQIVNDFQKGDIAEGYSVSREKKESFPLTVTSAQKNPTAFYLCASSTTGIYNEQFFGPGTRLTVL.

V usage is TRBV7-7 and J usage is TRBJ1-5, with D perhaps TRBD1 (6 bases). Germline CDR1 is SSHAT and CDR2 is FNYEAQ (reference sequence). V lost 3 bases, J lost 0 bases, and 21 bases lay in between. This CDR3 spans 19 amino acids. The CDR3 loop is CASSLGGTPAEYSNQPQHF. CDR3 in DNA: TGTGCCAGCAGCTTGGGGGGGACACCTGCCGAGTATAGCAATCAGCCCCAGCATTTT.

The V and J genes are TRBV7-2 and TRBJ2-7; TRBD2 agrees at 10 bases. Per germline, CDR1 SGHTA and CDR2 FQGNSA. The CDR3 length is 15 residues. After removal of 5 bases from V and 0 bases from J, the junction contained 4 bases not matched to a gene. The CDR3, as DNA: TGTGCCAGCAGCCATGCTAGCGGGAGCTCCTACGAGCAGTACTTC. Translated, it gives CASSHASGSSYEQYF.

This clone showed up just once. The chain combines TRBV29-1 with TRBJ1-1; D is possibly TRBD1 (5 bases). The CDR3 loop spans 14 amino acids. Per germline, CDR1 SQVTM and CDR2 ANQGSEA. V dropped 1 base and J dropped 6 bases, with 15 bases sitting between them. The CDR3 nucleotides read TGCAGCGTTGAAGGGGGCCGGAACATATCTGAAGCTTTCTTT. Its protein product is CSVEGGRNISEAFF.

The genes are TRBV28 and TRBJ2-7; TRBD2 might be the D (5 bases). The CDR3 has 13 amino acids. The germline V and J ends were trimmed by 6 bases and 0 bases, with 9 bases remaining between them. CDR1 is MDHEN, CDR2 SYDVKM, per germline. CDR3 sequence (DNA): TGTGCCAGCAGAAGACGGGACTCCTACGAGCAGTACTTC. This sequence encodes CASRRRDSYEQYF.

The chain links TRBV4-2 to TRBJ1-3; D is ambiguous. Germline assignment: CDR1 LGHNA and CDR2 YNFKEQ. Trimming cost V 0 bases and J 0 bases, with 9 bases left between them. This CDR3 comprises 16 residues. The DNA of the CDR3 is TGTGCCAGCAGCCAAGACGGGAAGATCTCTGGAAACACCATATATTTT. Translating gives CASSQDGKISGNTIYF.

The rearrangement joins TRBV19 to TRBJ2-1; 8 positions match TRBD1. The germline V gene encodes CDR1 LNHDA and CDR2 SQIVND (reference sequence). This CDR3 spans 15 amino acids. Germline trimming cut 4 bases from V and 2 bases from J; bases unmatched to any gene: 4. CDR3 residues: CASSTSGGTYNEQFF. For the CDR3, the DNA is TGTGCCAGTAGTACCTCAGGGGGCACCTACAATGAGCAGTTCTTC.

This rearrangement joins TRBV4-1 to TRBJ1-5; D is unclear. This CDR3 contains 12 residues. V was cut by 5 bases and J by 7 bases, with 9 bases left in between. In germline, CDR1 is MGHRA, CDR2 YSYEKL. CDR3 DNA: TGCGCCAGCAGCTTCCTAGGACAGCCCCAGCATTTT. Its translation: CASSFLGQPQHF.

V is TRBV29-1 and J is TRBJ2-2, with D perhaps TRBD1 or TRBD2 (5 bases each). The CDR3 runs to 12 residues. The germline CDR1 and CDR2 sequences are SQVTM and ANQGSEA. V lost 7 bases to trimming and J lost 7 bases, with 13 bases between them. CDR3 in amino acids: CSGGTLNGELFF. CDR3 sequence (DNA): TGCAGCGGTGGGACGCTTAACGGGGAGCTGTTTTTT.

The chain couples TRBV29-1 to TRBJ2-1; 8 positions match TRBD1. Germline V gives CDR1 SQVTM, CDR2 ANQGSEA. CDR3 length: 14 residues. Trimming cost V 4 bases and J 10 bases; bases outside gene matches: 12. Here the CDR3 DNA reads TGCAGCGTTGTAGCGACAGGGGCCTCGAGGGAGCAGTTCTTC. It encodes CSVVATGASREQFF.

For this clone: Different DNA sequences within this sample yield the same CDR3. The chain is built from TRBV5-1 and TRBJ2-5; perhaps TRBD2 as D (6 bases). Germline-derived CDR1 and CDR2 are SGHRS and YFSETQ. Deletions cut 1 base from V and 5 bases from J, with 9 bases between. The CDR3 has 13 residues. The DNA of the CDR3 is TGCGCCAGCAGCTTGACGGGGGACGAGACCCAGTACTTC. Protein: CASSLTGDETQYF.

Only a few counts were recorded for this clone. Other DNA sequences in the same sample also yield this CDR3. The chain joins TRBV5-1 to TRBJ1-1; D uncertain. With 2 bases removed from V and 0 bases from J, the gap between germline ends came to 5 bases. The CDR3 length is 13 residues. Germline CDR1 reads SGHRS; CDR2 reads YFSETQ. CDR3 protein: CASSLGMNTEAFF. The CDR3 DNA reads TGCGCCAGCAGCTTAGGCATGAACACTGAAGCTTTCTTT.

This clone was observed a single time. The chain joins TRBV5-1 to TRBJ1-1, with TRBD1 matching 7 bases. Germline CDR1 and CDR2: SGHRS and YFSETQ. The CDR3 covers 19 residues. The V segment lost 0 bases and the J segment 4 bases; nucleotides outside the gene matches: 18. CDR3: CASSLVRHRGPMMGTEAFF. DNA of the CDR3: TGCGCCAGCAGCTTGGTAAGACACAGGGGCCCTATGATGGGCACTGAAGCTTTCTTT.

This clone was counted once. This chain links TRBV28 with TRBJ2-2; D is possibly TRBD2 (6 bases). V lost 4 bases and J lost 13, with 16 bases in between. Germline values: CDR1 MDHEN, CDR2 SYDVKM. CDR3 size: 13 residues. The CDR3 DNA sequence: TGTGCCAGCAGTTGGGGACTGCCCCAGGCGCTGTTTTTT. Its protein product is CASSWGLPQALFF.

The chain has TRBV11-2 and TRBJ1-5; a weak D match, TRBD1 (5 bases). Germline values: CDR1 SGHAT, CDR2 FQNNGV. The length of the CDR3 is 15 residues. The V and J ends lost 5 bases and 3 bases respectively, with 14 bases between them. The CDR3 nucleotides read TGTGCCAGCAGCCCGGTGGCAGGGTCCAATCAGCCCCAGCATTTT. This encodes CASSPVAGSNQPQHF.

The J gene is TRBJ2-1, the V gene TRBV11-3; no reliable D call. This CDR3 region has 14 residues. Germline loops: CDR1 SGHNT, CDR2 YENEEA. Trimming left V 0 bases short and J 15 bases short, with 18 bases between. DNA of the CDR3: TGTGCCAGCAGCTTAGATTTGGCAGCCCCTCTTCTGTTCTTC. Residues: CASSLDLAAPLLFF. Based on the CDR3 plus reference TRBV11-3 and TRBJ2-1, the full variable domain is EAGVVQSPRYKIIEKKQPVAFWCNPISGHNTLYWYLQNLGQGPELLIRYENEEAVDDSQLPKDRFSAERLKGVDSTLKIQPAELGDSAVYLCASSLDLAAPLLFFGPGTRLTVL.